This is a list of T cell receptor beta chains from one sample in a study of T-cell memory formation after mild COVID-19. TCRdb independently ran MiXCR on the 5' RACE reads; one entry per CDR3 protein. The sample yields about 340,000 distinct CDR3 sequences, approximately 15% seen once. Sequencing was done on a sample of PBMCs or a T cell subset sorted from them (not recorded which). The source of these receptors is a man younger than 35 who had mild COVID-19 (a few samples of this study predate the infection). Cell type and time point are not known. The CDR3 runs from the conserved cysteine through the conserved F or W. A D gene is named only where the DNA matches it firmly. Rows may omit the clone size; those that give it use once, few, many or a size class.

d_call,j_call,clone_size,v_call,cdr3_nt,cdr3_aa
-,TRBJ2-1,-,TRBV24-1,TGTGCCACCGGCATGGGGGGAAGCAAGTTCTTC,CATGMGGSKFF
-,TRBJ1-1,-,TRBV5-1,TGCGCCAGCAGCTTGGTGGGCTCGTGGAACACTGAAGCTTTCTTT,CASSLVGSWNTEAFF
-,TRBJ2-3,few,TRBV23-1,TGCGCCAGCAGTCACCCTGTGGAGAACACAGATACGCAGTATTTT,CASSHPVENTDTQYF
TRBD2,TRBJ2-5,-,TRBV5-4,TGTGCCAGCGCTACTGGCGGGGGGGCCAGAGAGACCCAGTACTTC,CASATGGGARETQYF
-,TRBJ2-7,few,TRBV4-3,TGCGCCAGCAGCCAGGAGGAGGGGGCGAAGGACGAGCAGTACTTC,CASSQEEGAKDEQYF
-,TRBJ1-2,few,TRBV4-1,TGCGCCAGCAGCCAAGACTGGACGAACTATGGCTACACCTTC,CASSQDWTNYGYTF
-,TRBJ2-3,-,TRBV19,TGTGCCAGTAGTATACGGGTCCCAGATACGCAGTATTTT,CASSIRVPDTQYF
-,TRBJ1-6,few,TRBV18,TGTGCCAGCTCACCCGGGCTAGATTCACCCCTCCACTTT,CASSPGLDSPLHF
-,TRBJ2-2,-,TRBV10-3,TGTGCCATCAGTGAGTGGGACGGCGGGGAGCTGTTTTTT,CAISEWDGGELFF
-,TRBJ2-3,few,TRBV12-3/TRBV12-4,TGTGCCAGCAGGGGGTCTAGTGCCGATACGCAGTATTTT,CASRGSSADTQYF
TRBD1,TRBJ1-5,few,TRBV7-2,TGTGCCAGCAGCTGGGCCGACAGGGGGTATATGCATTTT,CASSWADRGYMHF
TRBD1,TRBJ1-1,many,TRBV12-3/TRBV12-4,TGTGCCAGCAACCCCGGGACAGATAACACTGAAGCTTTCTTT,CASNPGTDNTEAFF
TRBD1,TRBJ2-7,few,TRBV5-6,TGTGCCAGCAGCTTAGCGGGACAGGGATATACCTACGAGCAGTACTTC,CASSLAGQGYTYEQYF
TRBD1,TRBJ1-1,few,TRBV7-3,TGTGCCAGTCGACAGGGGATGAACACTGAAGCTTTCTTT,CASRQGMNTEAFF
-,TRBJ2-5,few,TRBV5-1,TGCGCCAGCAGCTTTCCCCAGGGAGAGACCCAGTACTTC,CASSFPQGETQYF
-,TRBJ2-1,-,TRBV6-2/TRBV6-3,TGTGCCAGCGGTAGGGTTCGCGATGAGCAGTTCTTC,CASGRVRDEQFF
-,TRBJ2-3,many,TRBV27,TGTGCCAGCAGCCCAGAAGGGGATACGCAGTATTTT,CASSPEGDTQYF
-,TRBJ2-4,-,TRBV29-1,TGCAGCGTTGAAGATAGGAGGGGCCCGGGTTTTCGACAGTACTTC,CSVEDRRGPGFRQYF
-,TRBJ1-2,few,TRBV5-1,TGCGCCAGCAGCTTGGCCAGGGAGGGCTACACCTTC,CASSLAREGYTF
-,TRBJ2-3,many,TRBV7-6,TGTGCCAGCAGCTTAGGCGGGGACGTTAGCACAGATACGCAGTATTTT,CASSLGGDVSTDTQYF
-,TRBJ1-1,many,TRBV29-1,TGCAGCGCCCTGGACCAGAACACTGAAGCTTTCTTT,CSALDQNTEAFF
-,TRBJ1-2,many,TRBV7-2,TGTGCCAGCAGCTCCGAACAGACGGACTATGGCTACACCTTC,CASSSEQTDYGYTF
-,TRBJ1-5,-,TRBV20-1,TGCAGTGCTAGGGGGTGGGGCAGCGGCCTCAATCAGCCCCAGCATTTT,CSARGWGSGLNQPQHF
TRBD2,TRBJ2-3,few,TRBV11-2,TGTGCCAGCAGCTTAGACGGACTAGCGGACACAGATACGCAGTATTTT,CASSLDGLADTDTQYF
-,TRBJ2-3,-,TRBV7-8,TGTGCCAGCAGCTTAGTCGCCCTCACAGATACGCAGTATTTT,CASSLVALTDTQYF
-,TRBJ2-7,-,TRBV25-1,TGTGCCAGCAGTTCCTTGGCCCTCGAGCAGTACTTC,CASSSLALEQYF
-,TRBJ1-1,few,TRBV18,TGTGCCAGCTCACCACAGGGAATCACTGAAGCTTTCTTT,CASSPQGITEAFF
TRBD2,TRBJ2-1,-,TRBV24-1,TGTGCCACCGGCGGGGGAAGGGACTCCTACAATGAGCAGTTCTTC,CATGGGRDSYNEQFF
-,TRBJ1-1,few,TRBV7-2,TGTGCCAGCAGCTTAGCGCTAACGGCAGGAAACACTGAAGCTTTCTTT,CASSLALTAGNTEAFF
-,TRBJ2-7,-,TRBV24-1,TGTGCCACCAGTGATAATAAAGGCGAGCAGTACTTC,CATSDNKGEQYF
TRBD1,TRBJ2-2,-,TRBV2,TGTGCCAGCCAAGAAGAGTTACAGGGGAGTGGCACCGGGGAGCTGTTTTTT,CASQEELQGSGTGELFF
-,TRBJ1-1,-,TRBV7-2,TGTGCCAGCAGCTTAGATAAGGGATACACTGAAGCTTTCTTT,CASSLDKGYTEAFF
-,TRBJ2-6,many,TRBV4-3,TGCGCCAGCAGCCAAGATTGGAGCTCTGGGGCCAACGTCCTGACTTTC,CASSQDWSSGANVLTF
-,TRBJ2-2,-,TRBV4-2,TGTGCCAGCATTGGACTTATGAACACCGGGGAGCTGTTTTTT,CASIGLMNTGELFF
-,TRBJ2-2,-,TRBV9,TGTGCCAGCAGCGTCTTTACCGGGGAGCTGTTTTTT,CASSVFTGELFF
TRBD2,TRBJ2-1,-,TRBV7-8,TGTGCCAGCAGCTCACCGGGACTAGCGGGGGATGAGCAGTTCTTC,CASSSPGLAGDEQFF
-,TRBJ2-1,-,TRBV20-1,TGCAGTGCTGGGAGGAATTCATATGACAATGAGCAGTTCTTC,CSAGRNSYDNEQFF
-,TRBJ2-7,-,TRBV10-3,TGTGCCATCAGCCTTCCTAGCTCCTACGAGCAGTACTTC,CAISLPSSYEQYF
-,TRBJ1-5,few,TRBV4-1,TGCGCCAGTTTCCCTGTCGGGGGTCAGCCCCAGCATTTT,CASFPVGGQPQHF
-,TRBJ1-2,-,TRBV4-1,TGCGCCAGCAGCCAAGACCCATCCACCTATGGCTACACCTTC,CASSQDPSTYGYTF
TRBD1,TRBJ1-2,few,TRBV25-1,TGTGCCAGCAGTGAATACGAGGGGGCCTATGGCTACACCTTC,CASSEYEGAYGYTF
-,TRBJ2-5,many,TRBV5-1,TGCGCCAGCAACCGGACACCGCAAGAGACCCAGTACTTC,CASNRTPQETQYF
-,TRBJ2-4,-,TRBV6-2/TRBV6-3,TGTGCCAGCACGACCGGGAAACCCAAAAACATTCAGTACTTC,CASTTGKPKNIQYF
-,TRBJ1-5,-,TRBV6-5,TGTGCCACAAGAGGGTATGGCGGCAATCAGCCCCAGCATTTT,CATRGYGGNQPQHF
-,TRBJ2-7,-,TRBV29-1,TGCAGCGTTGATAACCAGGGGCGTTCGATGGACGAGCAGTACTTC,CSVDNQGRSMDEQYF
TRBD1,TRBJ1-1,-,TRBV6-5,TGTGCCAGCAGTCCAGGGACAGGGAAGAAAGCTTTCTTT,CASSPGTGKKAFF
TRBD1,TRBJ1-2,-,TRBV4-3,TGCGCCAGCAGCCGGAGAGGGACAGGAAACCATGGCTACACCTTC,CASSRRGTGNHGYTF
TRBD1,TRBJ1-2,-,TRBV2,TGTGCCAGCAGTACGCAGGGGGCGCGTGGCTACACCTTC,CASSTQGARGYTF
-,TRBJ1-1,few,TRBV20-1,TGCAGTGCCTCGCAACAGGGCCCGAGGACTGAAGCTTTCTTT,CSASQQGPRTEAFF
-,TRBJ1-1,few,TRBV7-9,TGTGCCAGCACCCGGTCAATAGGCACTGAAGCTTTCTTT,CASTRSIGTEAFF
-,TRBJ1-1,-,TRBV9,TGTGCCAGCAGCGCGGGCGGCTTCCACACTGAAGCTTTCTTT,CASSAGGFHTEAFF
-,TRBJ2-6,few,TRBV18,TGTGCCAGCTCACTACTAGACAGCTCTGGGGCCAACGTCCTGACTTTC,CASSLLDSSGANVLTF